Described below is a single T cell receptor (beta chain) sequence and its context. Measured with immunoSEQ multiplex PCR; TCRdb has only the in-frame clones, and not every one. This sample has around 100,000 clones, with about 88% found just once. This sample was taken from a study of blood T cell repertoires in COVID-19. Looking at the study overall: COVID-19 samples collected from the United States, Italy and Spain covered acute and convalescent phases.

The origin of this receptor is a human donor in a cohort sampled during active COVID-19. The specimen sequenced was peripheral blood.

CDR3 sequence: CASSLDGGTVNQPQHF. In DNA form, the CDR3 reads TGTGCCAGCAGCTTAGATGGAGGGACGGTCAATCAGCCCCAGCATTTT. The chain combines TRBV11-2 with TRBJ1-5, with TRBD1 as a possible D gene (5 bases). Germline CDR1 reads SGHAT; CDR2 reads FQNNGV. Trimming took off 0 bases at V and 3 bases at J, with 12 bases between the two ends. The CDR3 length is 16 residues.